These T cell receptor beta chains were read from a single sample in a study of T-cell memory formation after mild COVID-19. Using its own MiXCR run on the 5' RACE reads, TCRdb lists one record per CDR3 protein. The table has about 320,000 distinct CDR3 sequences, approximately 15% seen once; the top ten hold around 23%. The sequencing input was PBMCs or a T cell subset sorted from them (not recorded which). The receptors originated from a man between 18 and 35 years old who had mild COVID-19 (a few samples of this study predate the infection). Cell type and time point are not known. Each CDR3 is given with its conserved first and last residue. Fields, in order: D gene, clone size, V gene, J gene, CDR3 DNA, CDR3 protein. A D gene is named only where the DNA matches it firmly. For some rows the clone size is stated as once, few or many, or as a class when expanded; others skip it.

D: TRBD1
size: NA
V: TRBV5-4
J: TRBJ2-2
DNA: TGTGCCAGCAGCACACGGGACAGGGGCCACACCGGGGAGCTGTTTTTT
CDR3: CASSTRDRGHTGELFF

D: TRBD2
size: NA
V: TRBV6-2/TRBV6-3
J: TRBJ2-3
DNA: TGTGCCAGCAGTTACTCGACGCTAGCGGGGGAACATACGCAGTATTTT
CDR3: CASSYSTLAGEHTQYF

D: TRBD2
size: many
V: TRBV29-1
J: TRBJ2-2
DNA: TGCAGCGTCCGGTCCACTAGCGGGGGGAACACCGGGGAGCTGTTTTTT
CDR3: CSVRSTSGGNTGELFF

D: NA
size: few
V: TRBV12-3/TRBV12-4
J: TRBJ2-7
DNA: TGTGCCAGCAGTGGTCGGACAGTCTCCTACGAGCAGTACTTC
CDR3: CASSGRTVSYEQYF

D: TRBD2
size: NA
V: TRBV7-3
J: TRBJ2-5
DNA: TGTGCCAGCAGCCCGTGGGGGGGAGGGCAAGAGACCCAGTACTTC
CDR3: CASSPWGGGQETQYF

D: TRBD1
size: few
V: TRBV24-1
J: TRBJ2-3
DNA: TGTGCCACCAGTGCCGCCAGGGGGGATACGCAGTATTTT
CDR3: CATSAARGDTQYF

D: TRBD2
size: many
V: TRBV7-2
J: TRBJ2-5
DNA: TGTGCCAGCAGCTTTGCGGGGGATGAGACCCAGTACTTC
CDR3: CASSFAGDETQYF

D: TRBD1
size: few
V: TRBV29-1
J: TRBJ1-1
DNA: TGCAGCGTTGATCCCCGGGACAGCTTGAACACTGAAGCTTTCTTT
CDR3: CSVDPRDSLNTEAFF

D: NA
size: few
V: TRBV11-2
J: TRBJ1-1
DNA: TGTGCCAGCAGCTTAAGTAGCTCGTACAACACTGAAGCTTTCTTT
CDR3: CASSLSSSYNTEAFF

D: NA
size: NA
V: TRBV6-2/TRBV6-3
J: TRBJ2-3
DNA: TGTGCCAGCAGGGGAACCCGAAGCGGACGCACAGATACGCAGTATTTT
CDR3: CASRGTRSGRTDTQYF

D: NA
size: many
V: TRBV10-3
J: TRBJ2-7
DNA: TGTGCCATCAGTGACTCGACAGGCAACCCCTACGAGCAGTACTTC
CDR3: CAISDSTGNPYEQYF

D: NA
size: NA
V: TRBV10-1
J: TRBJ2-3
DNA: TGCGCCAGCAGTACCGGGACTGGCCTCCTCGATACGCAGTATTTT
CDR3: CASSTGTGLLDTQYF

D: NA
size: NA
V: TRBV9
J: TRBJ2-6
DNA: TGTGCCAGCAGCCCAGAAAGGCCTGGGGCCAACGTCCTGACTTTC
CDR3: CASSPERPGANVLTF

D: NA
size: NA
V: TRBV6-6
J: TRBJ1-2
DNA: TGTGCCAGCAGAACAGACGGCCTCTATGGCTACACCTTC
CDR3: CASRTDGLYGYTF

D: TRBD2
size: many
V: TRBV6-1
J: TRBJ2-5
DNA: TGTGCCAGCAGCCTTAGCGGGGGGGGTCGAGGGGCCCAGTACTTC
CDR3: CASSLSGGGRGAQYF

D: NA
size: NA
V: TRBV11-2
J: TRBJ2-3
DNA: TGTGCCAGCAGCTTCGGCGCTGGGGGGCCGGTAGATACGCAGTATTTT
CDR3: CASSFGAGGPVDTQYF

D: NA
size: many
V: TRBV9
J: TRBJ2-3
DNA: TGTGCCAGCAGCGTAGGACACTCCACAGATACGCAGTATTTT
CDR3: CASSVGHSTDTQYF

D: NA
size: many
V: TRBV7-8
J: TRBJ2-2
DNA: TGTGCCAGCAGCCAGGGACTCTCTTTCGCCGGGGAGCTGTTTTTT
CDR3: CASSQGLSFAGELFF

D: NA
size: few
V: TRBV4-3
J: TRBJ2-7
DNA: TGCGCCAGCAGCCGCCGTTTTGCTTACGGTGCAGGGGAGCAGTACTTC
CDR3: CASSRRFAYGAGEQYF

D: TRBD1
size: NA
V: TRBV12-3/TRBV12-4
J: TRBJ2-5
DNA: TGTGCCAGTGCAAGGGGGACAGAAGAGACCCAGTACTTC
CDR3: CASARGTEETQYF

D: NA
size: NA
V: TRBV2
J: TRBJ2-1
DNA: TGTGCCAGCAGTGGCGGATCAGGGGTTGAGCAGTTCTTC
CDR3: CASSGGSGVEQFF

D: TRBD2
size: few
V: TRBV4-1
J: TRBJ2-5
DNA: TGCGCCAGCAGCCAAGAGACTAGCGGGCGGCGGACCCAGTACTTC
CDR3: CASSQETSGRRTQYF

D: NA
size: NA
V: TRBV18
J: TRBJ1-1
DNA: TGTGCCAGCTCCCCGAGGCCCGACACTGAAGCTTTCTTT
CDR3: CASSPRPDTEAFF

D: NA
size: NA
V: TRBV6-2/TRBV6-3
J: TRBJ1-5
DNA: TGTGCCAGCAGTTACTTGGGGGGCTCGGTCGGGCAGCCCCAGCATTTT
CDR3: CASSYLGGSVGQPQHF

D: NA
size: once
V: TRBV25-1
J: TRBJ2-6
DNA: TGTGCCAGCAGTGAATACCGAGGGAACTCTGGGGCCAACGTCCTGACTTTC
CDR3: CASSEYRGNSGANVLTF

D: NA
size: many
V: TRBV5-1
J: TRBJ2-3
DNA: TGCGCCAGCAGCTTGGGTCTAGCGAGCACAGATACGCAGTATTTT
CDR3: CASSLGLASTDTQYF

D: TRBD1
size: NA
V: TRBV2
J: TRBJ2-7
DNA: TGTGCCACCCTCCCGAGGGACAGGGCCTACGAGCAGTACTTC
CDR3: CATLPRDRAYEQYF

D: NA
size: NA
V: TRBV5-1
J: TRBJ1-6
DNA: TGCGCCAGCAGCGGGGGGGACGGCGTTCTCTCCTATAATTCACCCCTCCACTTT
CDR3: CASSGGDGVLSYNSPLHF

D: TRBD1
size: many
V: TRBV5-1
J: TRBJ1-1
DNA: TGCGCCAGCAGCTGGGGGGACAGGGGGCCTAACACTGAAGCTTTCTTT
CDR3: CASSWGDRGPNTEAFF

D: NA
size: NA
V: TRBV6-2/TRBV6-3
J: TRBJ1-1
DNA: TGTGCCAGCAGTTACTCAAGAGGGGCTTTGAACACTGAAGCTTTCTTT
CDR3: CASSYSRGALNTEAFF

D: NA
size: NA
V: TRBV18
J: TRBJ2-7
DNA: TGTGCCAGCTCACCCTCAGACTCCTACGAGCAGTACTTC
CDR3: CASSPSDSYEQYF

D: TRBD2
size: NA
V: TRBV5-5
J: TRBJ2-1
DNA: TGTGCCAGCAGCTTGGCGCTCCTACTGCTGGCGGGGGAAATTGGGCAGTTCTTC
CDR3: CASSLALLLLAGEIGQFF

D: NA
size: few
V: TRBV20-1
J: TRBJ1-2
DNA: TGCAGTGCCCGGGTCCGGGAGGACTACACCTTC
CDR3: CSARVREDYTF

D: NA
size: NA
V: TRBV5-1
J: TRBJ2-1
DNA: TGCGCCAGCAGCTGGCAGGGGCTCACCTACAATGAGCAGTTCTTC
CDR3: CASSWQGLTYNEQFF

D: TRBD2
size: NA
V: TRBV7-9
J: TRBJ2-5
DNA: TGTGCCAGCAGCCCCGGGACTAGCGGGGGCGTTCAAGAGACCCAGTACTTC
CDR3: CASSPGTSGGVQETQYF

D: NA
size: few
V: TRBV5-1
J: TRBJ1-2
DNA: TGCGCCAGCAGGGTGAGGACCACTGACTATGGCTACACCTTC
CDR3: CASRVRTTDYGYTF

D: TRBD2
size: many
V: TRBV5-1
J: TRBJ2-2
DNA: TGCGCCAGCAGGTCACTAGCGACGAACACCGGGGAGCTGTTTTTT
CDR3: CASRSLATNTGELFF

D: TRBD2
size: NA
V: TRBV7-4
J: TRBJ2-7
DNA: TGTGCCAGCAGCTTACTCAGCGGGGGGCTCTCCTACGAGCAGTACTTC
CDR3: CASSLLSGGLSYEQYF

D: TRBD1
size: few
V: TRBV5-1
J: TRBJ1-5
DNA: TGCGCCAGCAGCCCCACAGGGGGCGGTCAGCCCCAGCATTTT
CDR3: CASSPTGGGQPQHF

D: NA
size: many
V: TRBV5-1
J: TRBJ2-7
DNA: TGCGCCAGCAGCTTGTTGTCGGGGAGCTCCTACGAGCAGTACTTC
CDR3: CASSLLSGSSYEQYF

D: TRBD1
size: few
V: TRBV7-2
J: TRBJ2-5
DNA: TGTGCCAGCAGCTTGGGGGACAGGGGGCAGGGTGGGACCCAGTACTTC
CDR3: CASSLGDRGQGGTQYF

D: NA
size: NA
V: TRBV4-2
J: TRBJ2-7
DNA: TGTGCCAGCAGCCCCGACCTCAACAAACAAGACGAGCAGTACTTC
CDR3: CASSPDLNKQDEQYF

D: TRBD2
size: few
V: TRBV12-3/TRBV12-4
J: TRBJ2-3
DNA: TGTGCCAGCAGTTCGTACGGACTAGCGGGGATCTCAGATACGCAGTATTTT
CDR3: CASSSYGLAGISDTQYF

D: TRBD1
size: few
V: TRBV7-2
J: TRBJ2-1
DNA: TGTGCCAGCAGGATAGGGACAGGGACTTCCAATGAGCAGTTCTTC
CDR3: CASRIGTGTSNEQFF

D: NA
size: few
V: TRBV4-3
J: TRBJ2-2
DNA: TGCGCCAGCAGCCAAGCGGGGATGAACACCGGGGAGCTGTTTTTT
CDR3: CASSQAGMNTGELFF

D: TRBD2
size: few
V: TRBV6-5
J: TRBJ2-1
DNA: TGTGCCAGCAGTTACTCTACTAGCGGGGACAATGAGCAGTTCTTC
CDR3: CASSYSTSGDNEQFF

D: NA
size: NA
V: TRBV27
J: TRBJ2-3
DNA: TGTGCCAGCATAAGGGAACAGGGCAACACAGATACGCAGTATTTT
CDR3: CASIREQGNTDTQYF

D: TRBD2
size: NA
V: TRBV6-5
J: TRBJ2-1
DNA: TGTGCCAGCAGTCCCCGACTAGCGGGGGGAGATCCCTACAATGAGCAGTTCTTC
CDR3: CASSPRLAGGDPYNEQFF

D: TRBD1
size: many
V: TRBV7-7
J: TRBJ2-4
DNA: TGTGCTAGCAGCTTCGGGACAGGGGACATTCAGTACTTC
CDR3: CASSFGTGDIQYF

D: TRBD2
size: NA
V: TRBV20-1
J: TRBJ2-3
DNA: TGCAGTGCTTCCCAGAGCGGGGGGATCACGCAGTATTTT
CDR3: CSASQSGGITQYF

D: NA
size: few
V: TRBV5-1
J: TRBJ1-3
DNA: TGCGCCAGCAGCTTGGCTGGAAACACCATATATTTT
CDR3: CASSLAGNTIYF

D: NA
size: few
V: TRBV4-3
J: TRBJ2-1
DNA: TGCGCCACGGCCGCTTCATACAATGAGCAGTTCTTC
CDR3: CATAASYNEQFF

D: TRBD2
size: few
V: TRBV6-2/TRBV6-3
J: TRBJ2-7
DNA: TGTGCCAGCAGCCCACCGATTCTAGCGGGGGCCTGGGAGCAGTACTTC
CDR3: CASSPPILAGAWEQYF

D: NA
size: NA
V: TRBV5-5
J: TRBJ2-1
DNA: TGTGCCAGCAGCCCGATTCCCAGGGGTAATGAGCAGTTCTTC
CDR3: CASSPIPRGNEQFF